The 27 T cell receptor beta chains below come from one sample, sequenced in a study of blood T cell repertoires in COVID-19. Generated by immunoSEQ multiplex PCR, the TCRdb table keeps only in-frame clones and is missing some. This sample has roughly 230,000 clones, with about 90% found just once. Sequencing was done on a sample of peripheral blood. The source is a woman aged 55-70 years with COVID-19, enrolled during active disease.

CDR3 sequence reads: CASSTLTDGGYTF. The CDR3 DNA follows: TGTGCCAGTAGTACCCTTACTGACGGGGGCTACACCTTC. This chain uses TRBV19 with TRBJ1-2; D unresolved. In germline, CDR1 is LNHDA, CDR2 SQIVND (reference sequence). CDR3 length equals 13 residues. The V gene lost 4 bases and the J gene lost 8 bases, with 14 bases spanning the gap.

The V gene is TRBV5-4, the J gene TRBJ1-2, with 8 bases matching TRBD1. Germline V gene lookup returns CDR1 SGHNT and CDR2 YYREEE (reference sequence). The ends lost 4 bases at V and 4 bases at J; junction bases unmatched: 3. The CDR3 totals 13 residues. The CDR3 reads CASSATGGYGYTF. DNA of the CDR3: TGTGCCAGCAGCGCTACAGGGGGCTATGGCTACACCTTC. Looking up the rest from reference TRBV5-4 and TRBJ1-2 gives the full variable domain: ETGVTQSPTHLIKTRGQQVTLRCSSQSGHNTVSWYQQALGQGPQFIFQYYREEENGRGNFPPRFSGLQFPNYSSELNVNALELDDSALYLCASSATGGYGYTFGSGTRLTVV.

The J gene is TRBJ2-3, the V gene TRBV5-5; 9 nucleotides line up with TRBD2. Germline V gene lookup returns CDR1 SGHKS and CDR2 YYEKEE (reference sequence). The CDR3 is 16 residues long. With V trimmed by 4 bases and J by 0 bases, 6 bases remained unmatched. CDR3 bases: TGTGCCAGCAGCCGTGAAGCGGGGGGAAGCACAGATACGCAGTATTTT. Encoded protein: CASSREAGGSTDTQYF.

The chain employs TRBV6-1 and TRBJ1-1; maybe TRBD1 (5 bases). Trimming cost V 3 bases and J 4 bases, with 15 bases left between them. Germline values: CDR1 MNHNS, CDR2 SASEGT. CDR3 size: 15 residues. The CDR3 loop reads CASSDPTLRGTEAFF. CDR3 DNA sequence: TGTGCCAGCAGTGACCCGACATTAAGGGGCACTGAAGCTTTCTTT.

The genes are TRBV5-6 and TRBJ2-5, with TRBD1 identical over 9 bases. Germline CDR1 reads SGHDT; CDR2 reads YYEEEE. V shed 3 bases and J 4 bases; nucleotides not matched to a gene: 4. CDR3 length: 14 residues. CDR3 amino acids: CASSWGQGRETQYF. The DNA for the CDR3 is TGTGCCAGCAGCTGGGGACAGGGCAGAGAGACCCAGTACTTC.

The rearrangement links TRBV7-2 to TRBJ1-1, with 8 bases lining up with TRBD1. The V gene's germline CDR1 is SGHTA and CDR2 FQGNSA. CDR3 length: 13 amino acids. Germline trimming cut 8 bases from V and 1 base from J; bases unmatched to any gene: 3. The CDR3 DNA sequence: TGTGCCAGCGGACAGGGTTCGAACACTGAAGCTTTCTTT. Its translation is CASGQGSNTEAFF.

The CDR3 nucleotides are TGCGCCAGCAGCCAAGGGGGGACAGCCACCTACAATGAGCAGTTCTTC. Its protein product is CASSQGGTATYNEQFF. The chain is built from TRBV4-3 and TRBJ2-1, with TRBD1 identical over 7 bases. This CDR3 contains 16 residues. Germline V lookup: CDR1 LGHNA, CDR2 YSLEER. The junction had 5 bases not matched to a gene; V was cut back by 1 base and J by 2 bases.

The chain joins TRBV7-8 to TRBJ2-7, with 7 positions matching TRBD2. From germline, CDR1 is SGHVS and CDR2 FQNEAQ. This CDR3 contains 13 residues. V lost 5 bases and J lost 6; bases outside the gene matches: 7. CDR3 in DNA: TGTGCCAGCAGCCCCGTGGGAGGGACCGAGCAGTACTTC. Amino acid sequence: CASSPVGGTEQYF.

This chain connects TRBV5-5 to TRBJ2-2, with a possible D match to TRBD2 (7 bases). Trimming stripped 1 base from V and 5 bases from J, with 18 bases between. The germline CDR1 and CDR2 sequences are SGHKS and YYEKEE (reference sequence). This CDR3 comprises 17 residues. CDR3 protein: CASSLRLQGGWTGELFF. The CDR3 nucleotides are TGTGCCAGCAGCTTGCGATTACAGGGAGGGTGGACCGGGGAGCTGTTTTTT.

The chain is built from TRBV7-2 and TRBJ1-1; no firm D call. CDR1 and CDR2 (germline): SGHTA, FQGNSA. Trimming shortened V by 8 bases and J by 1 base, and 14 bases separated the two germline ends. This CDR3 region has 14 residues. DNA for the CDR3: TGTGCCAGCGCACTAGCCCGGGGGAACACTGAAGCTTTCTTT. The encoded protein is CASALARGNTEAFF.

Only one count was recorded for this clone. The chain links TRBV4-1 to TRBJ1-2, with D tentatively TRBD1 (6 bases). CDR1 is MGHRA and CDR2 is YSYEKL in the germline V gene. The V end lost 1 base, the J end lost 3 bases, and 12 bases lay between the germline ends. This CDR3 has 15 residues. The CDR3: CASSQGPGDHYGYTF. CDR3 coding DNA: TGCGCCAGCAGCCAAGGCCCAGGGGATCACTATGGCTACACCTTC.

CDR3 coding DNA: TGTGCCAGCGGCCAACGGACAGGAAAGAACACTGAAGCTTTCTTT. It is translated as CASGQRTGKNTEAFF. The chain links TRBV6-2 or TRBV6-3 to TRBJ1-1; 7 positions match TRBD1. CDR3 length: 15 amino acids. The germline V gene encodes CDR1 MNHEY and CDR2 SVGEGT. Unmatched junction bases numbered 10, after V lost 8 bases and J lost 1 base.

The chain is built from TRBV6-4 and TRBJ1-2; D is perhaps TRBD1 (5 bases). Germline loops: CDR1 MRHNA, CDR2 SNTAGT. V was trimmed by 0 bases and J by 8 bases, leaving 10 bases between them. CDR3 length: 13 residues. This chain's CDR3 is CASSDSEDSGYTF. In nucleotides, the CDR3 is TGTGCCAGCAGTGACTCCGAAGACAGCGGCTACACCTTC.

The rearrangement links TRBV5-8 to TRBJ1-1; possible D gene TRBD1, 5 bases. The CDR3 totals 15 residues. V was clipped by 5 bases and J by 5 bases, with 19 bases between them. The V gene's germline CDR1 is SGHTS and CDR2 YDEGEE. The CDR3 coding sequence is TGTGCCAGCAGAAAGAGGACAATAATAGAGACTGAAGCTTTCTTT. Its protein is CASRKRTIIETEAFF.

The chain couples TRBV4-1 to TRBJ1-4, with TRBD1 matching over 10 bases. Unmatched junction bases numbered 4, after V lost 3 bases and J lost 3 bases. The CDR3 runs to 16 residues. Per the germline V gene, CDR1 is MGHRA and CDR2 is YSYEKL. CDR3 nucleotides: TGCGCCAGCAGCCAGGGACAGGGGCGGTCTAATGAAAAACTGTTTTTT. This gives the protein CASSQGQGRSNEKLFF.

The sample holds a few counts of this clone. The rearrangement joins TRBV4-1 to TRBJ1-1, with 9 positions matching TRBD1. V shed 1 base, J shed 1 base, and the junction held 13 bases outside the gene matches. CDR3 length: 19 residues. Germline V gene lookup returns CDR1 MGHRA and CDR2 YSYEKL. CDR3 coding DNA: TGCGCCAGCAGCCAAGGGAAGGACAGGGGTAATTATAGGAACACTGAAGCTTTCTTT. Protein: CASSQGKDRGNYRNTEAFF.

J is TRBJ1-4 and V is TRBV6-2 or TRBV6-3, with unresolved D. The CDR3 consists of 17 residues. The V gene's germline CDR1 is MNHEY and CDR2 SVGEGT. V was pared by 5 bases and J by 0 bases, with 16 bases between. CDR3 sequence reads: CASSQYRKTATNEKLFF. CDR3 coding DNA: TGTGCCAGCAGTCAATACCGAAAGACTGCAACTAATGAAAAACTGTTTTTT.

V gene TRBV19 combines with J gene TRBJ1-2; 8 bases line up with TRBD1. V was pared by 9 bases and J by 8 bases, with 11 bases of the junction left unmatched. The germline V gene has CDR1 LNHDA and CDR2 SQIVND (reference sequence). There are 13 residues in the CDR3. CDR3 in amino acids: CASQTGQGEGYTF. DNA for the CDR3: TGTGCCAGCCAGACCGGACAGGGTGAGGGCTACACCTTC.

The chain has TRBV7-2 and TRBJ2-3; 11 nucleotides agree with TRBD2. This CDR3 region has 13 residues. Germline V gives CDR1 SGHTA, CDR2 FQGNSA. Trimming cost V 1 base and J 14 bases; bases outside gene matches: 5. The CDR3 sequence: CASSLDRGTSGYF. The CDR3 DNA is TGTGCCAGCAGCTTAGACCGGGGGACTAGCGGGTATTTT.

This clone has only one observation. CDR3 sequence (DNA): TGTGCCATCAGCAACGGGGGGGTCGGTGAAAAACTGTTTTTT. Translating gives CAISNGGVGEKLFF. The chain recombines TRBV10-3 with TRBJ1-4; D may be TRBD1 (5 bases). The CDR3 is made up of 14 amino acids. Germline assignment: CDR1 ENHRY and CDR2 SYGVKD. V shed 6 bases and J shed 7 bases, with 15 bases lying between them.

DNA of the CDR3: TGTGCCAGCAGCTTCAGGACTAGCGGGGGGACGTACCAAGAGACCCAGTACTTC. As protein: CASSFRTSGGTYQETQYF. This rearrangement joins TRBV5-6 to TRBJ2-5, with 14 bases that match TRBD2. V trimming: 2 bases; J trimming: 0 bases; junction bases outside the gene matches: 6. Germline V gives CDR1 SGHDT, CDR2 YYEEEE. This CDR3 region has 18 residues.

The genes are TRBV7-2 and TRBJ2-5, with D tentatively TRBD2 (6 bases). The CDR3 has 14 residues. V was shortened by 5 bases and J by 5 bases, with 15 bases between the two germline ends. Germline V gives CDR1 SGHTA, CDR2 FQGNSA. The CDR3 spells CASSRDFVAETQYF. The CDR3, as DNA: TGTGCCAGCAGCCGGGACTTCGTCGCGGAGACCCAGTACTTC. Full variable domain (missing parts from reference TRBV7-2 and TRBJ2-5): GAGVSQSPSNKVTEKGKDVELRCDPISGHTALYWYRQSLGQGLEFLIYFQGNSAPDKSGLPSDRFSAERTGGSVSTLTIQRTQQEDSAVYLCASSRDFVAETQYFGPGTRLLVL.

This clone was seen just once. This chain uses TRBV18 with TRBJ1-1; 8 bases are shared with TRBD1. Per the germline V gene, CDR1 is KGHSH and CDR2 is LQKENI. The CDR3 has 15 residues. Trimming at V came to 1 base and at J to 0 bases, leaving 1 base not matched to a gene. CDR3 DNA: TGTGCCAGCTCACCACTGGGACAGGTGAACACTGAAGCTTTCTTT. Its translation is CASSPLGQVNTEAFF.

This chain uses TRBV18 with TRBJ1-1, with 9 bases aligning to TRBD1. The CDR3 loop spans 14 amino acids. Germline CDR1 is KGHSH and CDR2 is LQKENI. V shed 4 bases and J 8 bases; nucleotides not matched to a gene: 8. The CDR3 sequence is CASSLSTGGREAFF. In DNA form, the CDR3 reads TGTGCCAGCTCACTATCCACAGGGGGCAGGGAAGCTTTCTTT.

The genes are TRBV19 and TRBJ1-3, with a weak D call TRBD1 (5 bases). V was trimmed by 3 bases and J by 0 bases, leaving 12 bases between them. CDR3 length: 16 residues. Germline V gene sequence: CDR1 LNHDA, CDR2 SQIVND (reference sequence). In DNA form, the CDR3 reads TGTGCCAGTAGTATTCCGGGGGGTTCCTCTGGAAACACCATATATTTT. The encoded protein is CASSIPGGSSGNTIYF.

V and J are TRBV19 and TRBJ1-1, with D tentatively TRBD1 (5 bases). Trimming left V 5 bases short and J 8 bases short, with 24 bases between. The CDR3 covers 16 residues. CDR1 is LNHDA, CDR2 SQIVND, per germline (reference sequence). The CDR3 protein is CASSPGVTTRRSEAFF. CDR3 DNA sequence: TGTGCCAGTAGTCCGGGGGTCACCACCCGGCGGTCCGAAGCTTTCTTT. Full variable domain (outside the CDR3, taken from reference TRBV19 and TRBJ1-1): DGGITQSPKYLFRKEGQNVTLSCEQNLNHDAMYWYRQDPGQGLRLIYYSQIVNDFQKGDIAEGYSVSREKKESFPLTVTSAQKNPTAFYLCASSPGVTTRRSEAFFGQGTRLTVV.

The chain combines TRBV27 with TRBJ2-7; 9 positions agree with TRBD1. V lost 4 bases to trimming and J lost 4 bases; unmatched junction nucleotides: 11. The V gene's germline CDR1 is MNHEY and CDR2 SMNVEV (reference sequence). CDR3 length equals 16 residues. The CDR3 sequence: CASSYRQGQGTYEQYF. The CDR3 DNA is TGTGCCAGCAGTTATCGCCAGGGACAGGGTACATACGAGCAGTACTTC.